Listed here are 32 T cell receptor beta chains from one sample, sequenced in a study of blood T cells in healthy people across ages. It was with a sample-barcoded 5' primer and a J-beta primer mix that a second PCR of roughly 7 to 12 cycles was run. In TCRdb, the 5' RACE reads were re-called with MiXCR into one record per CDR3 protein. The sample lists around 1,000,000 distinct CDR3 sequences; about 23% were seen once. In addition, the sample was reused for a study of T cells of mothers and their children.

Sequencing was done on a sample of blood. Every receptor here comes from a girl aged 2 to 9 in good health.

The gene calls are TRBV15 and TRBJ1-4, with D possibly TRBD1 on 5 matching bases. Germline loops: CDR1 LNHNV, CDR2 YYDKDF (reference sequence). The CDR3 totals 16 residues. The V gene lost 3 bases and the J gene lost 8 bases, with 19 bases spanning the gap. Here the CDR3 reads CATSREAAGRGEKLFF. The CDR3, as DNA: TGTGCCACCAGCAGGGAGGCTGCAGGGAGAGGCGAAAAACTGTTTTTT.

This chain joins TRBV20-1 and TRBJ2-5; 10 bases match TRBD1. CDR1 is DFQATT, CDR2 SNEGSKA, per germline (reference sequence). With V trimmed by 4 bases and J by 5 bases, 19 bases remained unmatched. This CDR3 is built from 18 residues. The CDR3 reads CSAIPVEARQGALETQYF. The CDR3 nucleotides read TGCAGTGCTATTCCGGTTGAGGCGCGACAGGGGGCTTTGGAGACCCAGTACTTC.

This rearrangement joins TRBV27 to TRBJ2-7; unclear D gene. The V end was cut by 5 bases, the J end by 4 bases, with 6 bases between. Germline V gene lookup returns CDR1 MNHEY and CDR2 SMNVEV (reference sequence). The CDR3 runs to 11 residues. For the CDR3, the DNA is TGTGCCAGCAGTGGCCGTTACGAGCAGTACTTC. It translates to CASSGRYEQYF.

In this sample, this clonotype turned up many times. Its ends do not fully match the called genes, so a read error is possible. The chain combines TRBV11-2 with TRBJ2-3; 7 bases align to TRBD1. Germline loops: CDR1 SGHAT, CDR2 FQNNGV. The CDR3 has 14 residues. The chain's CDR3 is CASSYRQGTDTQYF. CDR3 DNA: TGTGCCAGCAGTTACCGACAGGGCACGGATACGCAGTATTTT.

This clonotype was found a few times. The chain couples TRBV24-1 to TRBJ2-1; D is undetermined. The end of the DNA is better explained by TRBJ2-7, so the J call may be wrong. Germline V gene sequence: CDR1 KGHDR, CDR2 SFDVKD. The CDR3 contains 12 residues. DNA for the CDR3: TGTGCCACCAGTGAACCAGGTTACGAGCAGTACTTC. It translates to CATSEPGYEQYF.

This clonotype has more than one count but fewer than ten. V gene TRBV7-2 combines with J gene TRBJ2-5; 12 bases align to TRBD2. J was trimmed by 9 bases and V by 5 bases; bases with no gene match: 16. Germline V gene lookup returns CDR1 SGHTA and CDR2 FQGNSA. This CDR3 is built from 17 residues. The CDR3 bases are TGTGCCAGCAGCCCTGGGTGGACTAGCGGGGTCAAGAGACCCCAGTACTTC. Translating gives CASSPGWTSGVKRPQYF. Full variable domain (rest looked up from reference TRBV7-2 and TRBJ2-5): GAGVSQSPSNKVTEKGKDVELRCDPISGHTALYWYRQSLGQGLEFLIYFQGNSAPDKSGLPSDRFSAERTGGSVSTLTIQRTQQEDSAVYLCASSPGWTSGVKRPQYFGPGTRLLVL.

This clonotype was counted between two and nine times. The chain combines TRBV10-3 with TRBJ2-3; unclear D gene. Germline V gene data show CDR1 as ENHRY and CDR2 as SYGVKD. The CDR3 contains 13 residues. V was trimmed by 7 bases and J by 1 base, leaving 9 bases between them. As DNA, the CDR3 is TGTGCCATCATGCCCCCGGGCACAGATACGCAGTATTTT. It translates to CAIMPPGTDTQYF.

The chain couples TRBV7-9 to TRBJ2-4; 8 bases are a match to TRBD1. There are 17 residues in the CDR3. Germline CDR1 and CDR2: SEHNR and FQNEAQ (reference sequence). Trimming took 2 bases from V and 4 from J; bases not matched to a gene: 10. CDR3 loop: CASSLIYRGNGKNIQYF. The CDR3, as DNA: TGTGCCAGCAGCTTAATTTACAGGGGGAACGGTAAAAACATTCAGTACTTC.

Comments on this clonotype: It may be a read error: a sequence one base away is much more abundant. The J gene is TRBJ1-2, the V gene TRBV7-2; 7 bases fit TRBD1. The CDR3 runs to 13 residues. Germline CDR1 and CDR2: SGHTA and FQGNSA. Trimming took 4 bases from V and 4 from J; bases not matched to a gene: 3. The DNA for the CDR3 is TGTGCCAGCAGCTGGGGACAGACCTATGGCTACACCTTC. This sequence encodes CASSWGQTYGYTF.

This rearrangement joins TRBV5-1 to TRBJ2-3; tentatively, D is TRBD1 (5 bases). V was clipped by 6 bases and J by 0 bases, with 17 bases between them. This CDR3 contains 16 residues. Germline CDR1 is SGHRS and CDR2 is YFSETQ. CDR3 in DNA: TGCGCCAGCATGATTTCAGGACACCCCAGCACAGATACGCAGTATTTT. Translated: CASMISGHPSTDTQYF. The entire variable domain, with the rest obtained from reference TRBV5-1 and TRBJ2-3, is as follows: KAGVTQTPRYLIKTRGQQVTLSCSPISGHRSVSWYQQTPGQGLQFLFEYFSETQRNKGNFPGRFSGRQFSNSRSEMNVSTLELGDSALYLCASMISGHPSTDTQYFGPGTRLTVL.

The CDR3 spells CASSFRQGREGTQYF. The CDR3 DNA is TGCGCCAGCAGCTTCAGACAGGGAAGGGAAGGGACCCAGTACTTC. The chain carries TRBV5-1 and TRBJ2-5; TRBD1 aligns across 7 bases. The CDR3 is 15 amino acids. Germline values: CDR1 SGHRS, CDR2 YFSETQ. Trimming took 2 bases from V and 7 from J; bases not matched to a gene: 11.

The chain uses TRBV10-3 and TRBJ2-7, with a possible D match to TRBD1 (6 bases). The CDR3 runs to 15 residues. V was pared by 0 bases and J by 7 bases, with 16 bases between. Germline loops: CDR1 ENHRY, CDR2 SYGVKD. The CDR3 coding sequence is TGTGCCATCAGTGAGTCACTACAGGGATGGGGAGAGCAGTACTTC. Its protein is CAISESLQGWGEQYF.

This sequence joins TRBV19 and TRBJ2-2, with D perhaps given as TRBD1 or TRBD2 (5 bases each). From germline, CDR1 is LNHDA and CDR2 SQIVND (reference sequence). V lost 4 bases and J lost 9, with 27 bases in between. There are 18 residues in the CDR3. The CDR3 loop reads CASSNNPTVAGANRELFF. In DNA, the CDR3 is TGTGCCAGTAGTAATAACCCGACCGTTGCCGGGGCGAACAGGGAGCTGTTTTTT. Combining the CDR3 with reference TRBV19 and TRBJ2-2 gives the whole variable domain DGGITQSPKYLFRKEGQNVTLSCEQNLNHDAMYWYRQDPGQGLRLIYYSQIVNDFQKGDIAEGYSVSREKKESFPLTVTSAQKNPTAFYLCASSNNPTVAGANRELFFGEGSRLTVL.

This chain connects TRBV6-2 or TRBV6-3 to TRBJ1-2; the D is unclear. V was trimmed by 5 bases and J by 7 bases, leaving 11 bases between them. The CDR3 contains 12 residues. Germline values: CDR1 MNHEY, CDR2 SVGEGT. CDR3 DNA: TGTGCCAGCAGTAACAGCGGGCGTGGCTACACCTTC. It translates to CASSNSGRGYTF.

The J gene is TRBJ2-5, the V gene TRBV5-6; 10 nucleotides line up with TRBD1. The DNA end lines up better with TRBJ2-1; the J call may be wrong. CDR1 is SGHDT and CDR2 is YYEEEE in the germline V gene. The CDR3 has 14 residues. CDR3 protein: CASSSGTGDNEQFF. The CDR3 coding sequence is TGTGCCAGCAGCTCCGGGACAGGGGATAATGAGCAGTTCTTC.

This clonotype was found a few times. The CDR3 loop reads CASSSRLAGGPGAKNIQYF. The CDR3, as DNA: TGTGCCAGCAGCTCGAGACTAGCGGGAGGGCCAGGTGCCAAAAACATTCAGTACTTC. V gene TRBV11-2 combines with J gene TRBJ2-4; 14 nucleotides line up with TRBD2. CDR1 and CDR2 (germline): SGHAT, FQNNGV. V was pared by 4 bases and J by 1 base, with 9 bases of the junction left unmatched. This CDR3 is built from 19 residues. Variable domain in full (rest from reference TRBV11-2 and TRBJ2-4): EAGVAQSPRYKIIEKRQSVAFWCNPISGHATLYWYQQILGQGPKLLIQFQNNGVVDDSQLPKDRFSAERLKGVDSTLKIQPAKLEDSAVYLCASSSRLAGGPGAKNIQYFGAGTRLSVL.

This clonotype was detected a few times. The chain has TRBV19 and TRBJ1-5; D not certain. CDR1 and CDR2 (germline): LNHDA, SQIVND (reference sequence). V gave up 3 bases and J gave up 7 bases, with 13 bases separating them. The CDR3 spans 14 residues. CDR3 amino acids: CASSIPPGFQPQHF. DNA for the CDR3: TGTGCCAGTAGTATTCCCCCTGGTTTCCAGCCCCAGCATTTT.

The J gene is TRBJ2-3, the V gene TRBV3-1, with D maybe TRBD2 (6 bases). The V gene's germline CDR1 is LGHDT and CDR2 YNNKEL (reference sequence). The V end was cut by 1 base, the J end by 6 bases, with 20 bases between. This CDR3 is 17 amino acids long. As DNA, the CDR3 is TGTGCCAGCAGCCAAGGATCACGGGACTTCCCTCGGGATACGCAGTATTTT. Residues: CASSQGSRDFPRDTQYF.

The DNA of the CDR3 is TGTGCCAGCAGTGAGACGGACAGCCTGAACACTGAAGCTTTCTTT. Translation: CASSETDSLNTEAFF. This chain connects TRBV6-1 to TRBJ1-1; D possibly corresponds to TRBD1 (6 bases). The V gene lost 3 bases and the J gene lost 0 bases, with 11 bases spanning the gap. Germline V gene sequence: CDR1 MNHNS, CDR2 SASEGT. This CDR3 region has 15 residues.

This clonotype has only a few counts. The V gene is TRBV7-9, the J gene TRBJ2-7, with 8 bases lining up with TRBD2. Germline assignment: CDR1 SEHNR and CDR2 FQNEAQ (reference sequence). The trim removed 3 bases at V and 6 bases at J, leaving 10 bases unmatched. The CDR3 is made up of 15 amino acids. The CDR3 DNA follows: TGTGCCAGCAGCTTGCCAGCGGGAGCCCCCCTCGAGCAGTACTTC. It is translated as CASSLPAGAPLEQYF.

The gene calls are TRBV16 and TRBJ2-5; no firm D call. Trimming took off 3 bases at V and 12 bases at J, with 14 bases between the two ends. CDR1 and CDR2 from the germline V gene are KGHSY and FQNENV. This CDR3 has 12 residues. CDR3 region: CASSQSGPEEYF. The CDR3 DNA reads as TGTGCCAGCAGCCAGTCGGGCCCCGAGGAGTACTTC.

The gene calls are TRBV12-3 or TRBV12-4 and TRBJ2-5; 9 bases fit TRBD1. The J call may be wrong; the DNA end is better matched by TRBJ2-7. This CDR3 has 15 amino acids. The CDR3 coding sequence is TGTGCCAGCAGCACGCACAGGGGGCGCACCTACGAGCAGTACTTC. It yields the protein CASSTHRGRTYEQYF.

The CDR3 here is CASSLSGTAFYEQYF. CDR3 DNA sequence: TGTGCCAGCAGCTTATCGGGGACAGCATTCTACGAGCAGTACTTC. The chain employs TRBV7-2 and TRBJ2-5; TRBD1 agrees at 7 bases. The end of the DNA aligns better with TRBJ2-7, so the J call may be wrong. The CDR3 runs 15 residues. CDR1 is SGHTA, CDR2 FQGNSA, per germline.

As DNA, the CDR3 is TGCAGTGCCGCCGGGACAGAGAATGAAAAACTGTTTTTT. This gives the protein CSAAGTENEKLFF. This chain links TRBV20-1 with TRBJ1-4; 7 bases are shared with TRBD1. Germline loops: CDR1 DFQATT, CDR2 SNEGSKA (reference sequence). This CDR3 has 13 residues. V was clipped by 6 bases and J by 5 bases; unmatched bases: 6.

The V call is TRBV2, the J call TRBJ2-5; the D gene could be TRBD1 or TRBD2 (5 bases each). CDR1 and CDR2 from the germline V gene are SNHLY and FYNNEI. Trimming took off 7 bases at V and 2 bases at J, with 11 bases between the two ends. The CDR3 spans 13 residues. The chain's CDR3 is CASKRGEQETQYF. In DNA form, the CDR3 reads TGTGCCAGCAAGAGAGGGGAACAAGAGACCCAGTACTTC.

The chain couples TRBV7-2 to TRBJ1-2; D gene ambiguous. The ends were cut back, 0 bases at V and 6 bases at J, with 11 bases in the middle. This CDR3 contains 14 residues. The germline gives CDR1 SGHTA, CDR2 FQGNSA. CDR3 in amino acids: CASSLASAGDGYTF. The CDR3 DNA sequence: TGTGCCAGCAGCTTAGCATCGGCTGGCGATGGCTACACCTTC. Complete variable domain (other parts from reference TRBV7-2 and TRBJ1-2): GAGVSQSPSNKVTEKGKDVELRCDPISGHTALYWYRQSLGQGLEFLIYFQGNSAPDKSGLPSDRFSAERTGGSVSTLTIQRTQQEDSAVYLCASSLASAGDGYTFGSGTRLTVV.

The V and J genes are TRBV29-1 and TRBJ2-5, with 7 bases fitting TRBD1. The V gene's germline CDR1 is SQVTM and CDR2 ANQGSEA. V shed 7 bases, J shed 5 bases, and the junction held 13 bases outside the gene matches. The CDR3 loop spans 14 amino acids. This CDR3 reads CSAPGTENWETQYF. The CDR3 bases are TGCAGCGCCCCCGGGACAGAGAATTGGGAGACCCAGTACTTC.

The V and J genes are TRBV3-1 and TRBJ2-1; D tentatively reads TRBD1 or TRBD2 (5 bases each). The V end was cut by 1 base, the J end by 3 bases, with 16 bases between. There are 17 residues in the CDR3. Germline V gene lookup returns CDR1 LGHDT and CDR2 YNNKEL (reference sequence). The chain's CDR3 is CASSQGGTSRIYNEQFF. CDR3 coding DNA: TGTGCCAGCAGCCAAGGAGGGACCTCCAGAATCTACAATGAGCAGTTCTTC.

The chain carries TRBV6-1 and TRBJ2-1, with 12 bases matching TRBD2. V dropped 7 bases and J dropped 9; count of bases not matched to a gene: 7. This CDR3 has 14 amino acids. CDR1 is MNHNS and CDR2 is SASEGT in the germline V gene. The CDR3 sequence: CASNLAGGRTEQFF. In nucleotides, the CDR3 is TGTGCCAGCAACCTAGCGGGAGGGCGGACTGAGCAGTTCTTC.

The chain has TRBV29-1 and TRBJ2-7, with D perhaps matching TRBD2 (6 bases). CDR1 and CDR2 (germline): SQVTM, ANQGSEA. This CDR3 is 12 amino acids long. V gave up 6 bases and J gave up 9 bases, with 18 bases separating them. The CDR3 protein is CSVEKDSAGQYF. DNA of the CDR3: TGCAGCGTAGAGAAGGATTCAGCGGGGCAGTACTTC.

This chain links TRBV28 with TRBJ2-3; weak D call: TRBD2 (5 bases). Germline V gene sequence: CDR1 MDHEN, CDR2 SYDVKM. The CDR3 extends over 15 amino acids. V lost 5 bases and J lost 2, with 14 bases in between. CDR3 sequence reads: CASSPSGPLTDTQYF. The CDR3 DNA reads as TGTGCCAGCAGTCCGAGCGGACCGCTCACAGATACGCAGTATTTT.

Only one count was recorded for this clonotype. The chain is built from TRBV7-2 and TRBJ2-3, with 12 bases that match TRBD2. V lost 2 bases to trimming and J lost 5 bases; unmatched junction nucleotides: 11. CDR3 length: 18 residues. CDR1 is SGHTA and CDR2 is FQGNSA in the germline V gene. CDR3 amino acids: CASSLLTPSGGAGDTQYF. In nucleotides, the CDR3 is TGTGCCAGCAGCTTATTGACTCCTAGCGGGGGGGCTGGAGATACGCAGTATTTT.